Sequencing of this T cell receptor beta chain was carried out in a study of blood T cells in healthy people across ages. General study results and limits: Naive and antigen-experienced cells were not separated, limiting conclusive comparison.

This clonotype occurred a few times. Its antigen remains unknown. Trimming took 4 bases from V and 1 from J, leaving 10 bases between them. This CDR3 is built from 14 residues. Germline CDR1 and CDR2: SGHTA and FQGNSA. For the second PCR, which ran for roughly 6 to 11 cycles, a sample-barcoded 5' primer and a J-beta primer mix were used. TCRdb called the 5' RACE reads again in MiXCR, with one record for every CDR3 protein. The repertoire holds approximately 800,000 distinct CDR3 sequences, with roughly 40% as singletons. This TCR was sampled from a man younger than 35 in good health. This sequence joins TRBV7-2 and TRBJ1-1; D perhaps matches TRBD1 (6 bases). Sequenced input: blood. The CDR3 bases are TGTGCCAGCAGCTCGCGGGGACAGAACACTGAAGCTTTCTTT. Amino acid sequence: CASSSRGQNTEAFF.